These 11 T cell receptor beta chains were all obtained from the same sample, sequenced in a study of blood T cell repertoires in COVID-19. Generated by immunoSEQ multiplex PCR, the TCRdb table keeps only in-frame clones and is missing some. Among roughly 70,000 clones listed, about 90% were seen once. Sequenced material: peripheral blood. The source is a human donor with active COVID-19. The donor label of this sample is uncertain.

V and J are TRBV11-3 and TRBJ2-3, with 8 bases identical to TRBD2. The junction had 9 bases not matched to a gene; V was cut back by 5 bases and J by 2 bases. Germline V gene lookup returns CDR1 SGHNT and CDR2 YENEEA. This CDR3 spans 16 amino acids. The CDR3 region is CASSPGLAGHTDTQYF. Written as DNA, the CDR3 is TGTGCCAGCAGCCCCGGATTAGCGGGGCACACAGATACGCAGTATTTT.

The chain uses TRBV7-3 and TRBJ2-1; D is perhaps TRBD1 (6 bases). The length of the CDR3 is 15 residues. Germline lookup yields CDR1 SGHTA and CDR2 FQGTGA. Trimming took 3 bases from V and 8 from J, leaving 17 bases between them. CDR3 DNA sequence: TGTGCCAGCAGCTTTACAGGGTTTACTGGCGATGAGCAGTTCTTC. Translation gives CASSFTGFTGDEQFF.

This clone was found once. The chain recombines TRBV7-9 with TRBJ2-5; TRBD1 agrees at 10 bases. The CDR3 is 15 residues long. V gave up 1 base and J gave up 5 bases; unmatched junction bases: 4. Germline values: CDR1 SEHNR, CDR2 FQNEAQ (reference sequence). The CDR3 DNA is TGTGCCAGCAGCTTAGGACAGGGGGCGGAGGAGACCCAGTACTTC. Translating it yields CASSLGQGAEETQYF. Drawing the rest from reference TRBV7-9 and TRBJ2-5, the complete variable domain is DTGVSQNPRHKITKRGQNVTFRCDPISEHNRLYWYRQTLGQGPEFLTYFQNEAQLEKSRLLSDRFSAERPKGSFSTLEIQRTEQGDSAMYLCASSLGQGAEETQYFGPGTRLLVL.

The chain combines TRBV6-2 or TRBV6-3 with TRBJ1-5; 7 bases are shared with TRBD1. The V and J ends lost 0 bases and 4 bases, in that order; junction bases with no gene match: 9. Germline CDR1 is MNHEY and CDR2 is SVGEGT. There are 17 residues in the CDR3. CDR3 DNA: TGTGCCAGCAGTTACTCGGGGGCAGGGGGTTTGAATCAGCCCCAGCATTTT. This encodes CASSYSGAGGLNQPQHF.

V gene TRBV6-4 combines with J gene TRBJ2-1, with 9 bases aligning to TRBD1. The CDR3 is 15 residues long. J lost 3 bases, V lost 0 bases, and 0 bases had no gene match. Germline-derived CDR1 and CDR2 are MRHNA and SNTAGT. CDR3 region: CASSDSTGGYNEQFF. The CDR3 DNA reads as TGTGCCAGCAGTGACTCGACAGGGGGCTACAATGAGCAGTTCTTC.

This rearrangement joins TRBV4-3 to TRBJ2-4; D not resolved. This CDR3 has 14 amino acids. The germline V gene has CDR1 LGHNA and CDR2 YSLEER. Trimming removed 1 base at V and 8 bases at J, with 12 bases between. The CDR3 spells CASSQGSSRDIQYF. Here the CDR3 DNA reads TGCGCCAGCAGCCAAGGAAGTAGTCGGGACATTCAGTACTTC.

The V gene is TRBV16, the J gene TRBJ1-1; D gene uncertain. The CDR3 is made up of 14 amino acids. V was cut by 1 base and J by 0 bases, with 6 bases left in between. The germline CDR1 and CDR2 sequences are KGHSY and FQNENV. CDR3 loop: CASSQWELNTEAFF. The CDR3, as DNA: TGTGCCAGCAGCCAATGGGAGCTGAACACTGAAGCTTTCTTT.

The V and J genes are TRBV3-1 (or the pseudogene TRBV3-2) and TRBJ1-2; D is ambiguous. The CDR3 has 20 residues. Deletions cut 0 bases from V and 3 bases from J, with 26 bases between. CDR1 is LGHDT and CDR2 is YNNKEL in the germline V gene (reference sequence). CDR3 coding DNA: TGTGCCAGCAGCCAAGATACCCGCGGGTTCCTACCCCAGCCCTACTATGGCTACACCTTC. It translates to CASSQDTRGFLPQPYYGYTF.

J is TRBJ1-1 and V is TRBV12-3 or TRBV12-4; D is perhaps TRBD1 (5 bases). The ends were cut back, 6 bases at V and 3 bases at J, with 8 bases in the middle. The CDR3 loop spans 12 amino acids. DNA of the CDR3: TGTGCCAGCAGAACAGGTTACACTGAAGCTTTCTTT. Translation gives CASRTGYTEAFF.

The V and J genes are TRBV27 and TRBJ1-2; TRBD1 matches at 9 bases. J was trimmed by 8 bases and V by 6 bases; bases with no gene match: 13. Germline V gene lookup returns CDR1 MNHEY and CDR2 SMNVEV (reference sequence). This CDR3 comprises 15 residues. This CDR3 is CASSSWGDRADGYTF. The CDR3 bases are TGTGCCAGCAGCTCGTGGGGGGACAGGGCCGACGGCTACACCTTC.

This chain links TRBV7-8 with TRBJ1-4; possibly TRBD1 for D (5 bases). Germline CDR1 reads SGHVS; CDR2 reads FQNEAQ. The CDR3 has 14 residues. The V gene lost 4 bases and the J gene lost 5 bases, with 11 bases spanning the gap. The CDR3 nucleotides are TGTGCCAGCAGCTACGGGGGTCCCAATGAAAAACTGTTTTTT. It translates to CASSYGGPNEKLFF. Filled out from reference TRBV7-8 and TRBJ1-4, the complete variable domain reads GAGVSQSPRYKVAKRGQDVALRCDPISGHVSLFWYQQALGQGPEFLTYFQNEAQLDKSGLPSDRFFAERPEGSVSTLKIQRTQQEDSAVYLCASSYGGPNEKLFFGSGTQLSVL.